The 31 T cell receptor beta chains below were found in one sample sequenced in a study of T cell changes during pregnancy in multiple sclerosis. Some clones are missing from TCRdb's copy, which holds only in-frame ones; the method was immunoSEQ multiplex PCR. The table records some 48,000 clones, 85% to 90% of them present only once. The input for sequencing was CD8+ T cells from peripheral blood mononuclear cells, taken in the second trimester of pregnancy. The source of these receptors is a female donor with multiple sclerosis, enrolled in a pregnancy study.

V is TRBV4-1 and J is TRBJ1-1, with D uncertain. The germline V gene has CDR1 MGHRA and CDR2 YSYEKL. The CDR3 sequence is 13 residues long. The V gene lost 3 bases and the J gene lost 1 base, with 6 bases spanning the gap. CDR3 DNA: TGCGCCAGCAGCCACTCTAAGAACACTGAAGCTTTCTTT. Translating it yields CASSHSKNTEAFF.

J is TRBJ2-5 and V is TRBV7-9; 7 positions agree with TRBD1. The CDR3 extends over 18 amino acids. Germline V gives CDR1 SEHNR, CDR2 FQNEAQ (reference sequence). With V trimmed by 5 bases and J by 1 base, 16 bases remained unmatched. The CDR3 sequence: CASSPRVRGQSPQETQYF. The CDR3 bases are TGTGCCAGCAGCCCCCGTGTTAGGGGACAGTCCCCCCAAGAGACCCAGTACTTC. Full variable domain (missing parts from reference TRBV7-9 and TRBJ2-5): DTGVSQNPRHKITKRGQNVTFRCDPISEHNRLYWYRQTLGQGPEFLTYFQNEAQLEKSRLLSDRFSAERPKGSFSTLEIQRTEQGDSAMYLCASSPRVRGQSPQETQYFGPGTRLLVL.

J is TRBJ2-3 and V is TRBV2; weak D call: TRBD1 (5 bases). V shed 3 bases and J shed 0 bases, with 16 bases lying between them. This CDR3 region has 17 residues. CDR1 is SNHLY and CDR2 is FYNNEI in the germline V gene. The CDR3 spells CASSEVVGPSSTDTQYF. In DNA form, the CDR3 reads TGTGCCAGCAGTGAGGTCGTGGGGCCTTCAAGCACAGATACGCAGTATTTT.

The V call is TRBV6-5, the J call TRBJ1-2, with TRBD1 matching 7 bases. J gave up 4 bases and V 7 bases, and 12 bases lay outside the gene matches. The V gene's germline CDR1 is MNHEY and CDR2 SVGAGI. This CDR3 has 15 residues. DNA of the CDR3: TGTGCCAGCACCCACGGGGACAGCCTTTCCTATGGCTACACCTTC. Amino acids: CASTHGDSLSYGYTF.

V usage is TRBV19 and J usage is TRBJ1-5; no clear D gene. Looked up from germline, CDR1 is LNHDA and CDR2 is SQIVND (reference sequence). The CDR3 has 13 residues. V lost 7 bases to trimming and J lost 3 bases, with 10 bases between them. This CDR3 reads CASTWEFNQPQHF. Here the CDR3 DNA reads TGTGCCAGTACGTGGGAGTTCAATCAGCCCCAGCATTTT.

This clone was counted a single time. The V gene is TRBV6-1, the J gene TRBJ2-7, with 7 bases aligning to TRBD2. Germline-derived CDR1 and CDR2 are MNHNS and SASEGT. The CDR3 contains 13 residues. Unmatched junction bases numbered 2, after V lost 4 bases and J lost 2 bases. This chain's CDR3 is CASSAGGPYEQYF. The CDR3 nucleotides read TGTGCCAGCAGTGCGGGGGGTCCCTACGAGCAGTACTTC.

CDR3 sequence reads: CASSYVGAYNSPLHF. CDR3 coding DNA: TGTGCCAGCAGCTATGTCGGGGCCTATAATTCACCCCTCCACTTT. The chain has TRBV27 and TRBJ1-6; D is uncertain. CDR3 length: 15 amino acids. Germline assignment: CDR1 MNHEY and CDR2 SMNVEV (reference sequence). The V end was cut by 6 bases, the J end by 2 bases, with 11 bases between.

The chain employs TRBV7-8 and TRBJ1-5; D uncertain. V lost 4 bases to trimming and J lost 5 bases, with 6 bases between them. CDR3 length: 12 residues. Germline lookup yields CDR1 SGHVS and CDR2 FQNEAQ. The CDR3 DNA reads as TGTGCCAGCAGCTCTTTAGATCAGCCCCAGCATTTT. This codes for CASSSLDQPQHF.

This sequence joins TRBV19 and TRBJ2-1; D not resolved. The germline V and J ends were trimmed by 5 bases and 3 bases, with 8 bases remaining between them. The CDR3 is 13 amino acids. Germline CDR1 LNHDA, CDR2 SQIVND (reference sequence). The CDR3 is CASSSVNYNEQFF. CDR3 nucleotide sequence: TGTGCCAGTAGTTCCGTAAACTACAATGAGCAGTTCTTC.

This chain joins TRBV7-9 and TRBJ1-6; D not certain. The CDR3 contains 16 residues. CDR1 and CDR2 from the germline V gene are SEHNR and FQNEAQ (reference sequence). V was cut by 2 bases and J by 10 bases, with 18 bases left in between. CDR3 sequence (DNA): TGTGCCAGCAGCTTAACCCTCCGGGGTCTTGGATCACCCCTCCACTTT. Amino acid sequence: CASSLTLRGLGSPLHF.

The V and J genes are TRBV27 and TRBJ2-1; D gene uncertain. Germline values: CDR1 MNHEY, CDR2 SMNVEV (reference sequence). This CDR3 has 13 amino acids. Trimming stripped 3 bases from V and 4 bases from J, with 7 bases between. The CDR3 protein is CASSFDSYNEQFF. Written as DNA, the CDR3 is TGTGCCAGCAGTTTCGACTCTTACAATGAGCAGTTCTTC.

This clone was counted a few times. The CDR3 is CASRNREDYGYTF. The DNA for the CDR3 is TGTGCCAGCAGGAACAGGGAAGACTATGGCTACACCTTC. The chain uses TRBV5-4 and TRBJ1-2, with D perhaps TRBD1 (6 bases). Germline V gene data show CDR1 as SGHNT and CDR2 as YYREEE (reference sequence). The germline V and J ends were trimmed by 5 bases and 3 bases, with 11 bases remaining between them. This CDR3 spans 13 amino acids.

V gene TRBV19 combines with J gene TRBJ2-1; possible D gene TRBD2, 5 bases. Per germline, CDR1 LNHDA and CDR2 SQIVND (reference sequence). Between the trimmed V and J ends, which lost 2 bases and 1 base, there was a span of 6 bases. This CDR3 is 14 amino acids long. The CDR3 DNA sequence: TGTGCCAGTAGTATAACTAGTTCCTACAATGAGCAGTTCTTC. Its translation: CASSITSSYNEQFF.

CDR3 residues: CASSLAGASYEQYF. CDR3 nucleotide sequence: TGTGCCAGCAGCTTGGCAGGGGCTTCGTACGAGCAGTACTTC. The chain is built from TRBV5-4 and TRBJ2-7, with a tentative D call TRBD1 (6 bases). The V and J ends lost 0 bases and 4 bases respectively, with 11 bases between them. The CDR3 sequence is 14 residues long. In germline, CDR1 is SGHNT, CDR2 YYREEE (reference sequence).

The gene calls are TRBV7-9 and TRBJ2-5, with 7 nucleotides matching TRBD2. Germline CDR1 reads SEHNR; CDR2 reads FQNEAQ (reference sequence). This CDR3 spans 13 amino acids. Trimming removed 5 bases from V and 5 bases from J; junction bases left unmatched: 5. CDR3 sequence: CASSPGLGETQYF. CDR3 DNA: TGTGCCAGCAGCCCCGGACTAGGTGAGACCCAGTACTTC.

The chain has TRBV13 and TRBJ1-2; 8 bases are shared with TRBD1. The trim removed 6 bases at V and 0 bases at J, leaving 6 bases unmatched. The length of the CDR3 is 15 residues. CDR1 and CDR2 from the germline V gene are PRHDT and FYEKMQ (reference sequence). The CDR3 spells CASRGQVESNYGYTF. As DNA, the CDR3 is TGTGCCAGCAGGGGACAGGTGGAATCTAACTATGGCTACACCTTC. Variable domain in full (rest from reference TRBV13 and TRBJ1-2): AAGVIQSPRHLIKEKRETATLKCYPIPRHDTVYWYQQGPGQDPQFLISFYEKMQSDKGSIPDRFSAQQFSDYHSELNMSSLELGDSALYFCASRGQVESNYGYTFGSGTRLTVV.

CDR3 in amino acids: CASSLSGGQGAMETQYF. CDR3 nucleotide sequence: TGTGCCAGCAGCTTATCCGGGGGACAGGGGGCTATGGAGACCCAGTACTTC. V and J are TRBV5-6 and TRBJ2-5; TRBD1 agrees at 12 bases. CDR3 size: 17 residues. V was pared by 2 bases and J by 5 bases, with 10 bases of the junction left unmatched. CDR1 is SGHDT, CDR2 YYEEEE, per germline. The whole variable domain, remainder taken from reference TRBV5-6 and TRBJ2-5, is DAGVTQSPTHLIKTRGQQVTLRCSPKSGHDTVSWYQQALGQGPQFIFQYYEEEERQRGNFPDRFSGHQFPNYSSELNVNALLLGDSALYLCASSLSGGQGAMETQYFGPGTRLLVL.

This clone appeared once. The DNA for the CDR3 is TGTGCCAGCAGTGATCAGGGGGCGGACACCGGGGAGCTGTTTTTT. This gives the protein CASSDQGADTGELFF. This chain uses TRBV6-4 with TRBJ2-2; the match to TRBD1 covers 8 bases. CDR3 length equals 15 residues. The germline gives CDR1 MRHNA, CDR2 SNTAGT. V was clipped by 3 bases and J by 3 bases; unmatched bases: 3.

This sequence joins TRBV19 and TRBJ2-1; 9 bases match TRBD2. The CDR3 is 16 residues long. Germline CDR1 reads LNHDA; CDR2 reads SQIVND (reference sequence). The V and J ends lost 4 bases and 4 bases, in that order; junction bases with no gene match: 8. The CDR3 DNA reads TGTGCCAGTAGTACCGGCAGCGGGGGGATATACAATGAGCAGTTCTTC. Translated, it gives CASSTGSGGIYNEQFF.

This chain uses TRBV5-1 with TRBJ1-2; D is perhaps TRBD1 (6 bases). Trimming removed 0 bases at V and 4 bases at J, with 13 bases between. This CDR3 has 15 amino acids. CDR1 is SGHRS, CDR2 YFSETQ, per germline. The DNA of the CDR3 is TGCGCCAGCAGCTTGGGAGAGGGGGTAGTCTATGGCTACACCTTC. Translated: CASSLGEGVVYGYTF.

This chain uses TRBV27 with TRBJ1-2, with no clear D. From germline, CDR1 is MNHEY and CDR2 SMNVEV (reference sequence). Trimming cost V 4 bases and J 4 bases, with 10 bases left between them. This CDR3 is 13 amino acids long. The CDR3 loop reads CASSSTPLYGYTF. For the CDR3, the DNA is TGTGCCAGCAGTTCCACTCCCCTCTATGGCTACACCTTC.

This clone was observed once. The rearrangement links TRBV7-9 to TRBJ2-3; 11 bases align to TRBD1. The CDR3 contains 18 residues. CDR1 is SEHNR and CDR2 is FQNEAQ in the germline V gene (reference sequence). The V gene end was trimmed by 5 bases and the J gene end by 1 base; junction bases not matched to a gene: 11. The CDR3 region is CASSPHGGGQGGTDTQYF. The CDR3 bases are TGTGCCAGCAGCCCCCACGGGGGGGGACAGGGGGGCACAGATACGCAGTATTTT.

The chain recombines TRBV10-3 with TRBJ2-4; 8 bases fit TRBD2. This CDR3 spans 16 amino acids. Trimming removed 0 bases from V and 6 bases from J; junction bases left unmatched: 7. CDR1 ENHRY and CDR2 SYGVKD come from the germline V gene. The CDR3 nucleotides are TGTGCCATCAGTGAGTCGGGAGCGGGGGATGTAAACATTCAGTACTTC. This codes for CAISESGAGDVNIQYF.

This clone has just one count. The chain uses TRBV7-9 and TRBJ1-1; 8 nucleotides line up with TRBD1. This CDR3 has 16 amino acids. The germline CDR1 and CDR2 sequences are SEHNR and FQNEAQ (reference sequence). After removal of 4 bases from V and 5 bases from J, the junction contained 12 bases not matched to a gene. The CDR3 DNA reads TGTGCCAGCAGCTCCGGACAGGGAGGAGTCGGAACTGAAGCTTTCTTT. Amino acids: CASSSGQGGVGTEAFF.

This chain joins TRBV11-2 and TRBJ2-2, with TRBD2 matching over 8 bases. Germline CDR1 is SGHAT and CDR2 is FQNNGV. Trimming removed 0 bases from V and 6 bases from J; junction bases left unmatched: 6. The CDR3 contains 16 residues. CDR3 in amino acids: CASSLDASGSAGELFF. The CDR3 DNA follows: TGTGCCAGCAGCTTAGACGCTAGCGGGTCCGCCGGGGAGCTGTTTTTT.

J is TRBJ2-1 and V is TRBV6-5; TRBD1 matches 10 bases. Trimming at V came to 4 bases and at J to 6 bases, leaving 9 bases not matched to a gene. This CDR3 has 16 amino acids. From germline, CDR1 is MNHEY and CDR2 SVGAGI. CDR3 nucleotides: TGTGCCAGCAGTTTGACCGGGACAGGGGTTGTCAATGAGCAGTTCTTC. Residues: CASSLTGTGVVNEQFF.

The chain links TRBV6-1 to TRBJ1-5, with unresolved D. The CDR3 totals 15 residues. V was trimmed by 2 bases and J by 0 bases, leaving 8 bases between them. Germline loops: CDR1 MNHNS, CDR2 SASEGT. CDR3: CASSEIDYSNQPQHF. The CDR3 bases are TGTGCCAGCAGTGAAATAGATTATAGCAATCAGCCCCAGCATTTT.

CDR3 amino acids: CALTEAGNYGYTF. The CDR3 coding sequence is TGTGCCTTAACCGAGGCCGGTAACTATGGCTACACCTTC. This rearrangement joins TRBV30 to TRBJ1-2; D remains ambiguous. Per germline, CDR1 GTSNPN and CDR2 SVGIG (reference sequence). The CDR3 sequence is 13 residues long. V gave up 7 bases and J gave up 1 base, with 13 bases separating them.

The rearrangement links TRBV5-1 to TRBJ1-1, with 10 positions matching TRBD1. V shed 4 bases and J 7 bases; nucleotides not matched to a gene: 10. Germline V CDR1 and CDR2: SGHRS, YFSETQ. This CDR3 has 15 residues. The CDR3 coding sequence is TGCGCCAGCAGCGGCTGGACAGGGGGATACGGTGAAGCTTTCTTT. Encoded protein: CASSGWTGGYGEAFF.

The chain is built from TRBV27 and TRBJ1-4; TRBD1 is a possible D gene (5 bases). The CDR3 contains 15 residues. V gave up 3 bases and J gave up 8 bases, with 16 bases separating them. Germline CDR1 is MNHEY and CDR2 is SMNVEV (reference sequence). CDR3 sequence: CASSLIQGAIEKLFF. The CDR3 nucleotides read TGTGCCAGCAGTTTGATTCAGGGTGCAATAGAAAAACTGTTTTTT.

This clone was recorded once. The genes are TRBV6-4 and TRBJ2-3, with D possibly TRBD2 on 5 matching bases. Germline V lookup: CDR1 MRHNA, CDR2 SNTAGT. CDR3 length: 15 residues. V was cut by 1 base and J by 4 bases, with 12 bases left in between. CDR3: CASSDYAGESDTQYF. The CDR3 coding sequence is TGTGCCAGCAGTGACTACGCCGGGGAATCAGATACGCAGTATTTT.